Listed here are 25 T cell receptor beta chains from one sample, sequenced in a study of cytomegalovirus exposure and HLA in healthy donors. PCR was performed using 60 Vbeta and 13 Jbeta primers. Some clones are missing from TCRdb's copy, which holds only in-frame ones; the method was immunoSEQ multiplex PCR. The table shows 150,000 to 200,000 clones, with approximately 78% occurring only once. Input material: PBMCs. The receptor set was obtained from a woman aged 25 to 39 in good health and CMV-seropositive.

J is TRBJ2-3 and V is TRBV5-4; D is possibly TRBD1 (6 bases). The germline V and J ends were trimmed by 4 bases and 1 base, with 22 bases remaining between them. The CDR3 consists of 18 residues. CDR1 is SGHNT, CDR2 YYREEE, per germline (reference sequence). In DNA, the CDR3 is TGTGCCAGCAGCACACTACAGGGCGGTCTTGTCGGCACAGATACGCAGTATTTT. This codes for CASSTLQGGLVGTDTQYF.

The V call is TRBV13, the J call TRBJ2-2; 10 bases agree with TRBD1. J gave up 6 bases and V 5 bases, and 12 bases lay outside the gene matches. The CDR3 loop spans 17 amino acids. Germline loops: CDR1 PRHDT, CDR2 FYEKMQ (reference sequence). The DNA for the CDR3 is TGTGCCAGCAGCCGCAATCAGGGACAGGGGTTCCCCGGGGAGCTGTTTTTT. Its translation is CASSRNQGQGFPGELFF. Drawing the rest from reference TRBV13 and TRBJ2-2, the complete variable domain is AAGVIQSPRHLIKEKRETATLKCYPIPRHDTVYWYQQGPGQDPQFLISFYEKMQSDKGSIPDRFSAQQFSDYHSELNMSSLELGDSALYFCASSRNQGQGFPGELFFGEGSRLTVL.

This chain's CDR3 is CASIAGTGINEQFF. The CDR3 nucleotides are TGTGCCAGCATAGCCGGGACAGGGATAAATGAGCAGTTCTTC. The V and J genes are TRBV6-5 and TRBJ2-1; 9 positions match TRBD1. Germline CDR1 is MNHEY and CDR2 is SVGAGI. This CDR3 has 14 amino acids. With 7 bases clipped from V and 7 bases from J, the junction kept 8 bases outside the gene matches.

The chain joins TRBV9 to TRBJ1-2; perhaps TRBD1 as D (6 bases). V lost 3 bases, J lost 6 bases, and 18 bases lay in between. The germline CDR1 and CDR2 sequences are SGDLS and YYNGEE. The CDR3 spans 15 residues. CDR3 in amino acids: CASSGPQGYGNGYTF. Written as DNA, the CDR3 is TGTGCCAGCAGCGGACCACAGGGATATGGCAATGGCTACACCTTC.

The chain joins TRBV6-6 to TRBJ1-2; 9 bases match TRBD1. Looked up from germline, CDR1 is MNHNY and CDR2 is SVGAGI (reference sequence). The CDR3 loop spans 14 amino acids. Trimming cost V 5 bases and J 8 bases; bases outside gene matches: 9. Written as DNA, the CDR3 is TGTGCCAGCAGTGCCTCGACAGGGGGAAGCGGCTACACCTTC. Translated: CASSASTGGSGYTF.

The chain carries TRBV6-6 and TRBJ2-1; TRBD1 matches 7 bases. Per the germline V gene, CDR1 is MNHNY and CDR2 is SVGAGI (reference sequence). This CDR3 has 11 amino acids. V shed 8 bases and J 15 bases; nucleotides not matched to a gene: 10. The CDR3 DNA reads as TGTGCCAGCTCCCCTACAGGGGATCTGTTCTTC. Residues: CASSPTGDLFF.

The chain joins TRBV13 to TRBJ2-1, with TRBD2 identical over 13 bases. The CDR3 runs 17 residues. CDR1 and CDR2 from the germline V gene are PRHDT and FYEKMQ (reference sequence). V lost 4 bases to trimming and J lost 0 bases; unmatched junction nucleotides: 3. The CDR3 DNA reads as TGTGCCAGCAGCTCCTGGACTAGCGGGAGCTCCTACAATGAGCAGTTCTTC. Its protein product is CASSSWTSGSSYNEQFF.

V usage is TRBV30 and J usage is TRBJ2-7; no clear D. Per germline, CDR1 GTSNPN and CDR2 SVGIG (reference sequence). Trimming left V 3 bases short and J 0 bases short, with 18 bases between. The CDR3 runs to 16 residues. CDR3 amino acids: CAWRRRGGWSSYEQYF. In nucleotides, the CDR3 is TGTGCCTGGAGGCGCCGTGGTGGTTGGAGCTCCTACGAGCAGTACTTC.

The chain links TRBV7-6 to TRBJ2-7, with a weak D call TRBD1 (6 bases). CDR1 and CDR2 from the germline V gene are SGHVS and FNYEAQ. V gave up 1 base and J gave up 4 bases, with 14 bases separating them. This CDR3 is built from 15 residues. CDR3 protein: CASSLEVVGAYEQYF. CDR3 DNA sequence: TGTGCCAGCAGCTTAGAGGTTGTGGGGGCGTACGAGCAGTACTTC.

The chain couples TRBV9 to TRBJ1-2; perhaps TRBD1 as D (5 bases). The germline V and J ends were trimmed by 0 bases and 1 base, with 10 bases remaining between them. The CDR3 covers 15 residues. Germline loops: CDR1 SGDLS, CDR2 YYNGEE. CDR3 nucleotides: TGTGCCAGCAGCGTAGACGGCAGGGTTAACTATGGCTACACCTTC. Translation: CASSVDGRVNYGYTF.

This clone was detected once. The chain links TRBV7-8 to TRBJ1-5; maybe TRBD1 (5 bases). Per the germline V gene, CDR1 is SGHVS and CDR2 is FQNEAQ. The CDR3 loop spans 16 amino acids. Deletions cut 5 bases from V and 0 bases from J, with 14 bases between. CDR3 coding DNA: TGTGCCAGCAGCCAAAGACGACAGAATAGCAATCAGCCCCAGCATTTT. It is translated as CASSQRRQNSNQPQHF.

In nucleotides, the CDR3 is TGTGCCAGCAGCTTAGGGGGGCTCCGCGGGGAGCTGTTTTTT. It specifies CASSLGGLRGELFF. The chain recombines TRBV11-3 with TRBJ2-2, with a possible D match to TRBD1 (6 bases). CDR1 is SGHNT, CDR2 YENEEA, per germline. Deletions cut 1 base from V and 7 bases from J, with 10 bases between. The CDR3 covers 14 residues.

This clone turned up a few times. J is TRBJ2-1 and V is TRBV7-9, with 8 positions matching TRBD2. Germline V CDR1 and CDR2: SEHNR, FQNEAQ (reference sequence). The CDR3 has 16 amino acids. Losses at the gene ends were 3 bases for V and 5 bases for J; bases not matched to a gene: 9. CDR3 in amino acids: CASSFNAGGRDNEQFF. CDR3 coding DNA: TGTGCCAGCAGCTTTAATGCGGGAGGCCGGGACAATGAGCAGTTCTTC.

The rearrangement joins TRBV28 to TRBJ1-2; D not certain. The V end was cut by 8 bases, the J end by 6 bases, with 19 bases between. The CDR3 totals 14 residues. Germline V gives CDR1 MDHEN, CDR2 SYDVKM. Here the CDR3 reads CASLRPPGGNGYTF. The CDR3 DNA reads TGTGCCAGCCTCCGCCCGCCGGGAGGGAATGGCTACACCTTC.

The chain is built from TRBV16 and TRBJ1-6; TRBD1 might be the D (6 bases). Trimming shortened V by 1 base and J by 0 bases, and 16 bases separated the two germline ends. The CDR3 covers 19 residues. Germline V gene data show CDR1 as KGHSY and CDR2 as FQNENV. For the CDR3, the DNA is TGTGCCAGCAGCCAATGGGAAGAGGGGGATAGCTCCTATAATTCACCCCTCCACTTT. Its protein is CASSQWEEGDSSYNSPLHF.

This chain links TRBV30 with TRBJ2-7, with 7 bases identical to TRBD1. V shed 2 bases, J shed 3 bases, and the junction held 4 bases outside the gene matches. The CDR3 has 13 residues. Germline-derived CDR1 and CDR2 are GTSNPN and SVGIG (reference sequence). This CDR3 is CAWSIYRGYEQYF. CDR3 coding DNA: TGTGCCTGGAGTATCTACAGGGGCTACGAGCAGTACTTC.

V usage is TRBV9 and J usage is TRBJ1-1, with a weak D call TRBD1 (5 bases). Trimming left V 4 bases short and J 0 bases short, with 13 bases between. Germline CDR1 reads SGDLS; CDR2 reads YYNGEE. The CDR3 is made up of 15 amino acids. CDR3 DNA: TGTGCCAGCAGCCCTCAGGGTCGGGTGAACACTGAAGCTTTCTTT. It is translated as CASSPQGRVNTEAFF. Combining the CDR3 with reference TRBV9 and TRBJ1-1 gives the whole variable domain DSGVTQTPKHLITATGQRVTLRCSPRSGDLSVYWYQQSLDQGLQFLIQYYNGEERAKGNILERFSAQQFPDLHSELNLSSLELGDSALYFCASSPQGRVNTEAFFGQGTRLTVV.

V gene TRBV28 combines with J gene TRBJ1-1, with 10 nucleotides matching TRBD1. In germline, CDR1 is MDHEN, CDR2 SYDVKM. J lost 4 bases, V lost 5 bases, and 4 bases had no gene match. The CDR3 length is 14 residues. DNA for the CDR3: TGTGCCAGCAGTGACCGGGACAGGGGCACTGAAGCTTTCTTT. Amino acid sequence: CASSDRDRGTEAFF.

CDR3 loop: CASRDFYGYTF. CDR3 nucleotides: TGTGCCAGCCGGGACTTTTATGGCTACACCTTC. The chain links TRBV2 to TRBJ1-2; a possible D gene is TRBD1 (5 bases). The CDR3 is made up of 11 amino acids. From germline, CDR1 is SNHLY and CDR2 FYNNEI. The V gene lost 8 bases and the J gene lost 5 bases, with 9 bases spanning the gap.

This clone was counted a single time. The chain employs TRBV5-1 and TRBJ1-1, with D maybe TRBD1 (6 bases). The V gene's germline CDR1 is SGHRS and CDR2 YFSETQ. The ends were cut back, 0 bases at V and 1 base at J, with 10 bases in the middle. This CDR3 has 15 residues. DNA for the CDR3: TGCGCCAGCAGCTTGGCCCCGACAGGGAACACTGAAGCTTTCTTT. This codes for CASSLAPTGNTEAFF.

This rearrangement joins TRBV28 to TRBJ2-1, with D maybe TRBD2 (5 bases). Germline CDR1 is MDHEN and CDR2 is SYDVKM. CDR3 length equals 18 residues. Trimming took off 6 bases at V and 7 bases at J, with 28 bases between the two ends. The chain's CDR3 is CASRIGGRKGIRANEQFF. DNA of the CDR3: TGTGCCAGCAGAATCGGAGGACGTAAAGGTATACGGGCGAATGAGCAGTTCTTC.

This clone was counted once. The CDR3 nucleotides are TGTGCCAGCAGCCCTCCTCCAAGCGGGAGGTTCTACAATGAGCAGTTCTTC. Translating it yields CASSPPPSGRFYNEQFF. The rearrangement joins TRBV7-9 to TRBJ2-1; 9 bases agree with TRBD2. CDR3 size: 17 residues. Trimming at V came to 5 bases and at J to 3 bases, leaving 11 bases not matched to a gene. Germline V gives CDR1 SEHNR, CDR2 FQNEAQ (reference sequence).

The chain carries TRBV4-1 and TRBJ1-5; D is unresolved. This CDR3 has 14 amino acids. Germline V gene data show CDR1 as MGHRA and CDR2 as YSYEKL. The germline V and J ends were trimmed by 1 base and 4 bases, with 8 bases remaining between them. The CDR3: CASSQATENQPQHF. In DNA form, the CDR3 reads TGCGCCAGCAGCCAAGCAACAGAAAATCAGCCCCAGCATTTT.

The rearrangement uses TRBV4-1 and TRBJ2-2; 14 nucleotides line up with TRBD2. Looked up from germline, CDR1 is MGHRA and CDR2 is YSYEKL. This CDR3 contains 19 residues. The V gene end was trimmed by 3 bases and the J gene end by 1 base; junction bases not matched to a gene: 7. CDR3 sequence reads: CASSHAAGTSGGNTGELFF. The DNA of the CDR3 is TGCGCCAGCAGCCATGCCGCCGGGACTAGCGGGGGGAACACCGGGGAGCTGTTTTTT.

This rearrangement joins TRBV5-1 to TRBJ1-1; D not certain. The CDR3 covers 13 residues. Germline values: CDR1 SGHRS, CDR2 YFSETQ. The V and J ends lost 0 bases and 1 base respectively, with 4 bases between them. As DNA, the CDR3 is TGCGCCAGCAGCTTGGACTGGAACACTGAAGCTTTCTTT. This gives the protein CASSLDWNTEAFF. The whole variable domain, remainder taken from reference TRBV5-1 and TRBJ1-1, is KAGVTQTPRYLIKTRGQQVTLSCSPISGHRSVSWYQQTPGQGLQFLFEYFSETQRNKGNFPGRFSGRQFSNSRSEMNVSTLELGDSALYLCASSLDWNTEAFFGQGTRLTVV.